This T cell receptor beta chain was obtained from a study of neoadjuvant nivolumab and ipilimumab in lung cancer (dated by TCRdb to the early 2020s). About the full investigation: Nivolumab was administered intravenously at 3 mg/kg on days 1, 15 and 29, and in the combination arm ipilimumab 1 mg/kg was added on day 1 only. In the trial, more than 40 patients with operable NSCLC were treated, of whom around 23 were randomized to nivolumab monotherapy and roughly 21 to nivolumab plus ipilimumab. The study compared TCR repertoires in pretherapy (baseline) peripheral blood with TCR repertoires in tumors resected at surgery after neoadjuvant immune checkpoint blockade. The primary trial endpoint was the major pathologic response (MPR) rate in the intention-to-treat population in each study arm. Seven patients had matched pretherapy and resected tumor pairs analyzed, with four treated with nivolumab and three with nivolumab plus ipilimumab. Study-level results and caveats: TCR sequencing was performed in a small number of samples. Compared with tumor-adjacent uninvolved lung, resected tumors had greater TCR richness and clonality, and increases showed up in more of the dual-therapy-treated tumors. A positive correlation was observed between pretherapy blood TCR richness and richness in tumors resected after neoadjuvant therapy (Spearman R ~ 0.82). From pretherapy to surgery, tumor T-cell richness and clonality increased in three of three dual-therapy tumors but in only two of four nivolumab-treated tumors. No significant correlation was found between TCR clonality and pathologic tumor regression, and only one major-pathologic-response sample was available for the clonality analysis.

What this sample's time point label stands for: at surgical resection after neoadjuvant nivolumab +/- ipilimumab. Samples were obtained from the phase 2 randomized NEOSTAR trial, in which neoadjuvant nivolumab or nivolumab plus ipilimumab followed by surgery was tested in operable NSCLC. The library was made by the immunoSEQ multiplex PCR assay. From the authors' description of their analysis: Repertoires were summarized by richness and clonality, and significantly expanded and contracted clones were identified between pre- and post-therapy samples. Entries here come from immuneACCESS through TCRdb and include only in-frame sequences with V and J called. Some clones fail to appear in such tables; in the studies checked, an unresolved V gene covers under half of the shortfall, and the cause of the remainder is unknown. V, J and clone size were drawn from that table, and D and trimming were deduced from the DNA. This sample gives about 25,000 clones in total; about 81% of them show up just once. Clones ranked in the top ten supply approximately 8.4% of the sample.

To note about this clone: Its antigen remains undetermined. Within one base of it there is no much larger clone, and no base qualities were kept.

Measured from the cysteine to the phenylalanine, the CDR3 is 15 residues long. Of the read, only the CDR3 DNA is kept; its 45 bases are in frame from base 1. CDR1 MDHEN and CDR2 SYDVKM are derived from the germline V gene. Clipping removes 6 bases from V and 5 bases from J, with 13 as the unmatched junction base count. The starting material was tumor tissue, obtained after neoadjuvant nivolumab, alone or with ipilimumab, at or shortly before surgery. The V and J genes are TRBV28 and TRBJ2-7, with 7 middle bases fitting TRBD1. This receptor was obtained from an adult with non-small cell lung cancer. The CDR3 reads CASSLEQGFKHEQYF. Read as DNA, the sequence is TGTGCCAGCAGCCTTGAACAGGGGTTTAAACACGAGCAGTACTTC. The CDR3 plus the reference TRBV28 and TRBJ2-7 genes for the other parts give the full variable domain: DVKVTQSSRYLVKRTGEKVFLECVQDMDHENMFWYRQDPGLGLRLIYFSYDVKMKEKGDIPEGYSVSREKKERFSLILESASTNQTSMYLCASSLEQGFKHEQYFGPGTRLTVT.